The present TCR beta chain was sequenced within a study of cytomegalovirus exposure and HLA in healthy donors. The length of the CDR3 is 13 residues. The V and J ends lost 1 base and 3 bases respectively, with 6 bases between them. CDR1 and CDR2 from the germline V gene are SGHDN and FVKESK. The PCR was carried out with 60 Vbeta primers and 13 Jbeta primers. Clones were read by immunoSEQ multiplex PCR, and TCRdb kept only the in-frame ones, dropping some. The repertoire holds about 180,000 clones, with about 82% as singletons. This clone was picked up one time. Specimen: PBMCs. This chain uses TRBV14 with TRBJ1-1; D is undetermined. This sequence originates from a woman aged 25-40 years in good health and CMV-seronegative. The CDR3 DNA reads as TGTGCCAGCAGCCAAGTGGAGGACACTGAAGCTTTCTTT. This sequence encodes CASSQVEDTEAFF.